Described below is a single T cell receptor beta chain sequence and its context. The data were obtained in a study of sequential checkpoint blockade in melanoma. On the study more broadly: Randomization was 1:1 between first-line nivolumab→ipilimumab and ipilimumab→nivolumab. Maintenance nivolumab came after either treatment sequence.

CDR1 is MNHNS and CDR2 is SASEGT in the germline V gene. The CDR3 consists of 13 residues. V gave up 6 bases and J gave up 2 bases, with 8 bases separating them. The method was immunoSEQ multiplex PCR; TCRdb's version includes in-frame clones alone and lacks a portion of them. The sample has some 17,000 clones, 60% to 80% seen once; the top ten hold about 11%. The treatment was: randomized to nivolumab then ipilimumab (arm A) or the reverse (arm B). None of the patients previously received DNA-damaging chemotherapy. PBMC sorting kept live CD3+CD8+ cells without CD19 or CD56. Sequenced material: CD8+ T cells sorted from blood (inferred from file names), taken from a patient given nivolumab and ipilimumab in sequence. The chain employs TRBV6-1 and TRBJ1-5; D gene uncertain. The origin of this receptor is a human donor with melanoma. CDR3 DNA: TGTGCCAGCAGGACGACTGGCAATCAGCCCCAGCATTTT. This gives the protein CASRTTGNQPQHF.